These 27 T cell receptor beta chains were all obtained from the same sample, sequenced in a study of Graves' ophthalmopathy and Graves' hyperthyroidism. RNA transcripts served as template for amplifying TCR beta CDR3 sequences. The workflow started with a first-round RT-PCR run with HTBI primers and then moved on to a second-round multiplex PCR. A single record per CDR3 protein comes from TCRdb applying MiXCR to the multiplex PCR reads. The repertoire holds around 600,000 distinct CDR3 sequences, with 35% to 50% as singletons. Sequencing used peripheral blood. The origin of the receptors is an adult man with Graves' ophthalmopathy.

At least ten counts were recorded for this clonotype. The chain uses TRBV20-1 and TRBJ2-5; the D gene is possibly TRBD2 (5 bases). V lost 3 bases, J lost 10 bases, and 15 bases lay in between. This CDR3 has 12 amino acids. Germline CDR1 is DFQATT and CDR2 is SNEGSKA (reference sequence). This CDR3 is CSARLRVGDQYF. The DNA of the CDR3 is TGCAGTGCTAGGTTGCGGGTTGGTGACCAGTACTTC.

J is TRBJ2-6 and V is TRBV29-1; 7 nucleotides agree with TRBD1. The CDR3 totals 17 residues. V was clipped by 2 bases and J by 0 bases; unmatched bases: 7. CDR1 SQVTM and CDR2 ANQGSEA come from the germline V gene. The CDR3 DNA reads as TGCAGCGTTGAAATACAGGGGCTGAGCTCTGGGGCCAACGTCCTGACTTTC. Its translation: CSVEIQGLSSGANVLTF.

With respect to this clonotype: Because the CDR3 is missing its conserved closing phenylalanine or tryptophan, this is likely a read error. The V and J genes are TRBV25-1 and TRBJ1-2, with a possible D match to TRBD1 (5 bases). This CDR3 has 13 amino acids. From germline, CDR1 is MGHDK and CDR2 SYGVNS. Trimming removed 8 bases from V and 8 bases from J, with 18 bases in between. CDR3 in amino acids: CASSPQDGPGYTL. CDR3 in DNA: TGTGCCAGCTCACCACAGGACGGACCCGGCTACACCCTC.

The CDR3 bases are TGCAGCGTCGATTGGGAAATTAAGGAGACCCAGTACTTC. The encoded protein is CSVDWEIKETQYF. V is TRBV29-1 and J is TRBJ2-5; the D is unclear. Trimming left V 6 bases short and J 5 bases short, with 16 bases between. The CDR3 totals 13 residues. CDR1 SQVTM and CDR2 ANQGSEA come from the germline V gene.

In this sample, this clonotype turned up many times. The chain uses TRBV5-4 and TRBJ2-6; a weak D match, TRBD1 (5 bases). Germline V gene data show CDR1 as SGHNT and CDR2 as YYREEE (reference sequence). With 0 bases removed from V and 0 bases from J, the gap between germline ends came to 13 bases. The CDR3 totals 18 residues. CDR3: CASSLGGRTRSGANVLTF. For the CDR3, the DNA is TGTGCCAGCAGCTTGGGCGGACGGACACGCTCTGGGGCCAACGTCCTGACTTTC.

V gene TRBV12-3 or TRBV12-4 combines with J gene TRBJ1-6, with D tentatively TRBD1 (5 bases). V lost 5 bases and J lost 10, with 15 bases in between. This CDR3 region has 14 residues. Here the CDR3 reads CASSLLQGDSPLHF. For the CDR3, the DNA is TGTGCCAGCAGTCTCCTGCAGGGCGACTCACCCCTCCACTTT.

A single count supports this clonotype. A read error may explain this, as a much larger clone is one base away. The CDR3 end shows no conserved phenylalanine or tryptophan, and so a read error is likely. The CDR3: CAGRQGAGGYTL. CDR3 nucleotide sequence: TGTGCCGGTAGACAGGGGGCAGGGGGCTACACCCTC. The chain has TRBV10-3 and TRBJ1-2; TRBD1 aligns across 10 bases. Germline-derived CDR1 and CDR2 are ENHRY and SYGVKD. This CDR3 contains 12 residues. The trim removed 11 bases at V and 8 bases at J, leaving 8 bases unmatched.

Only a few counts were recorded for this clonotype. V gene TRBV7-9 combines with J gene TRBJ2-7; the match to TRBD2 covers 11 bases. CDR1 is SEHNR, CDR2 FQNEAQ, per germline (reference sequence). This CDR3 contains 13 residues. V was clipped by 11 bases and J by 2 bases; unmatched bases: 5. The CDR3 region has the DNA TGTGCCTGCCGACTAGCGGGGCCCTACGAGCAGTACTTC. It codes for CACRLAGPYEQYF.

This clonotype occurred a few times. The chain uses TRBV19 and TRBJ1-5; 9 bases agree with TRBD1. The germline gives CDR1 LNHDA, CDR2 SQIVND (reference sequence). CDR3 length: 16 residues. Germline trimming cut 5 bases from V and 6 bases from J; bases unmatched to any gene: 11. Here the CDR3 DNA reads TGTGCCAGTAGTGGAATACAGGGGGCTTTTGGTCAGCCCCAGCATTTT. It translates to CASSGIQGAFGQPQHF.

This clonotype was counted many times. CDR3 region: CASSQPGLAGETQYF. CDR3 DNA sequence: TGTGCCAGCAGCCAGCCCGGACTGGCAGGAGAGACCCAGTACTTC. This chain links TRBV14 with TRBJ2-5, with a possible D match to TRBD2 (5 bases). This CDR3 is built from 15 residues. Germline loops: CDR1 SGHDN, CDR2 FVKESK. The germline V and J ends were trimmed by 3 bases and 4 bases, with 15 bases remaining between them.

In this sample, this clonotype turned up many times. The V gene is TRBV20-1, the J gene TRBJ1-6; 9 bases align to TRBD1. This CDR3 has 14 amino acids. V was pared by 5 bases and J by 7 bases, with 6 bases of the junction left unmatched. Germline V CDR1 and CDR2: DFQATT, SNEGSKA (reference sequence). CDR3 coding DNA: TGCAGTGCTGGCACCGGGACAGGGAATTCACCCCTCCACTTT. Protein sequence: CSAGTGTGNSPLHF.

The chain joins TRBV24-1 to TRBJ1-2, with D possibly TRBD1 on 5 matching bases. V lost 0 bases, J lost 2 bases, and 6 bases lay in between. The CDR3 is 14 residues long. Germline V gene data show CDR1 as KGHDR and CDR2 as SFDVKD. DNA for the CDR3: TGTGCCACCAGTGATTTGACAGGAAACTATGGCTACACCTTC. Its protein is CATSDLTGNYGYTF.

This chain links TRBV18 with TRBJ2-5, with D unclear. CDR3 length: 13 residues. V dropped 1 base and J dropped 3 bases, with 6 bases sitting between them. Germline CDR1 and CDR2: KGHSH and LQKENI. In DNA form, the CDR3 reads TGTGCCAGCTCACCACGAGCTGAAGAGACCCAGTACTTC. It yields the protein CASSPRAEETQYF.

The DNA for the CDR3 is TGTGCCAGCAGTGACGGGGGGGATATATTGCCCCAGCATTTT. It is translated as CASSDGGDILPQHF. This rearrangement joins TRBV2 to TRBJ1-5, with a possible D match to TRBD1 (5 bases). The CDR3 contains 14 residues. Trimming stripped 3 bases from V and 9 bases from J, with 15 bases between. Germline V gene data show CDR1 as SNHLY and CDR2 as FYNNEI.

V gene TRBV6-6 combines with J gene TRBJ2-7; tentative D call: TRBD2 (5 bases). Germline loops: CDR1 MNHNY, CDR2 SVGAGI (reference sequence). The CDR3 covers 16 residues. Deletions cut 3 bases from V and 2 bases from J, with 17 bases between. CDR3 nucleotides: TGTGCCAGCAGTTATTCACCCCTCGACGGGGCCTACGAGCAGTACTTC. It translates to CASSYSPLDGAYEQYF.

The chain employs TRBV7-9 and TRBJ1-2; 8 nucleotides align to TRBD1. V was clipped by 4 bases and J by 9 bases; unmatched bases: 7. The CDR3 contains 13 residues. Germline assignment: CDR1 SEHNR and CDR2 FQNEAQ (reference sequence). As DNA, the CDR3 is TGTGCCAGCAGCTCGGGACAGGCCGGTCGCTACACCTTC. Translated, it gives CASSSGQAGRYTF.

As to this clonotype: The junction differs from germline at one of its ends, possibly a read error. CDR3 in amino acids: CATSRGKDGLDF. The CDR3 DNA sequence: TGTGCCACCAGCAGAGGGAAGGACGGCTTAGACTTT. This chain connects TRBV15 to TRBJ1-3; D not certain. The CDR3 contains 12 residues. Germline CDR1 reads LNHNV; CDR2 reads YYDKDF (reference sequence). The full variable domain, its missing parts supplied by reference TRBV15 and TRBJ1-3, is DAMVIQNPRYQVTQFGKPVTLSCSQTLNHNVMYWYQQKSSQAPKLLFHYYDKDFNNEADTPDNFQSRRPNTSFCFLDIRSPGLGDTAMYLCATSRGKDGLDFGEGSWLTVV.

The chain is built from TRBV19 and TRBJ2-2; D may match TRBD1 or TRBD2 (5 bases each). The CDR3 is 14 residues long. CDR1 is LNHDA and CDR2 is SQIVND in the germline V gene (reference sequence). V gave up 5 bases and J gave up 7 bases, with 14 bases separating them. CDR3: CASSGRRGDGELFF. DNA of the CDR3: TGTGCCAGTAGTGGGAGAAGGGGTGACGGGGAGCTGTTTTTT. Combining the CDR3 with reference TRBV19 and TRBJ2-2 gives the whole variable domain DGGITQSPKYLFRKEGQNVTLSCEQNLNHDAMYWYRQDPGQGLRLIYYSQIVNDFQKGDIAEGYSVSREKKESFPLTVTSAQKNPTAFYLCASSGRRGDGELFFGEGSRLTVL.

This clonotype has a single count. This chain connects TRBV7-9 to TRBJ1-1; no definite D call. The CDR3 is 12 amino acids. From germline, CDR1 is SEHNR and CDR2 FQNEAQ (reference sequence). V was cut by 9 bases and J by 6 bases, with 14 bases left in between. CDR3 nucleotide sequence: TGTGCCAGTGTCGGTTGGACGGCTGAAGCTTTCTTT. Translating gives CASVGWTAEAFF.

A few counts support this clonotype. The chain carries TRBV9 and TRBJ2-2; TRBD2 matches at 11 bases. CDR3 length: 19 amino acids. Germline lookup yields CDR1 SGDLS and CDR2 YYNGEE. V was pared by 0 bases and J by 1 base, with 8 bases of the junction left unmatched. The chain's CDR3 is CASSVGRLAGKWNTGELFF. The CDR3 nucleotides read TGTGCCAGCAGCGTAGGTAGACTAGCGGGAAAATGGAACACCGGGGAGCTGTTTTTT.

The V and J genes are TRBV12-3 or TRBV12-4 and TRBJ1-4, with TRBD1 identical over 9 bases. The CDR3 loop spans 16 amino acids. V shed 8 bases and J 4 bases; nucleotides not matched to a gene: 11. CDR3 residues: CASGSGTGLDNEKLFF. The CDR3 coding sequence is TGTGCCAGCGGCTCCGGGACAGGGCTAGATAATGAAAAACTGTTTTTT.

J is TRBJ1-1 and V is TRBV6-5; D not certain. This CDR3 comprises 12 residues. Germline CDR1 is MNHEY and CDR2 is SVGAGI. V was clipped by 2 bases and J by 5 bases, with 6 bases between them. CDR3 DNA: TGTGCCAGCAGTTACCTACTTACTGAAGCTTTCTTT. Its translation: CASSYLLTEAFF.

DNA for the CDR3: TGTGCCAGCAGTCCAAGACAGGGCCGGACGATAGAGACCCAGTACTTC. Translating it yields CASSPRQGRTIETQYF. The genes are TRBV12-3 or TRBV12-4 and TRBJ2-5; TRBD1 matches 7 bases. CDR3 size: 16 residues. V shed 5 bases, J shed 4 bases, and the junction held 13 bases outside the gene matches.

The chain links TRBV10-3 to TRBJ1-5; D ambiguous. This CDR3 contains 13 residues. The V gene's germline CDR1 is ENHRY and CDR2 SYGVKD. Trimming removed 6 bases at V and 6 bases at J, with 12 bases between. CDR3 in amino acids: CAIRSLASQPQHF. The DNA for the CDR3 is TGTGCCATCAGATCATTAGCAAGTCAGCCCCAGCATTTT.

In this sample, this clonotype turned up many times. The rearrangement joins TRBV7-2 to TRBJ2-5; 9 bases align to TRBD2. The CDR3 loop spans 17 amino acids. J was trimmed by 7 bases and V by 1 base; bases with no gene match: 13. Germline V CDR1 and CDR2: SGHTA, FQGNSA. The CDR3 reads CASSLDPPSGVRGTQYF. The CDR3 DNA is TGTGCCAGCAGCTTAGATCCCCCTAGCGGGGTACGAGGGACCCAGTACTTC.

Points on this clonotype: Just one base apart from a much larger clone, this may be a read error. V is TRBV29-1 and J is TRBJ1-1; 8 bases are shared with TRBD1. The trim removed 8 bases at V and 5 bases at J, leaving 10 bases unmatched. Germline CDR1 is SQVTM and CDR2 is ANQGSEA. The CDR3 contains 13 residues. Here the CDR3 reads CSTSRTGNTEAFF. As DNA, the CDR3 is TGCAGCACTTCCCGGACAGGGAATACTGAAGCTTTCTTT. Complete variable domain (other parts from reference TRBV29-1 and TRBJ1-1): SAVISQKPSRDICQRGTSLTIQCQVDSQVTMMFWYRQQPGQSLTLIATANQGSEATYESGFVIDKFPISRPNLTFSTLTVSNMSPEDSSIYLCSTSRTGNTEAFFGQGTRLTVV.

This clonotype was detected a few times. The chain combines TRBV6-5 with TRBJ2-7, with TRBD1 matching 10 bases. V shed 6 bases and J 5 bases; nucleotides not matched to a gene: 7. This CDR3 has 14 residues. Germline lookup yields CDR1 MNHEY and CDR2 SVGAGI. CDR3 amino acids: CASSPGTGVNEQYF. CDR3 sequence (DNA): TGTGCCAGCAGCCCTGGGACAGGGGTCAACGAGCAGTACTTC.